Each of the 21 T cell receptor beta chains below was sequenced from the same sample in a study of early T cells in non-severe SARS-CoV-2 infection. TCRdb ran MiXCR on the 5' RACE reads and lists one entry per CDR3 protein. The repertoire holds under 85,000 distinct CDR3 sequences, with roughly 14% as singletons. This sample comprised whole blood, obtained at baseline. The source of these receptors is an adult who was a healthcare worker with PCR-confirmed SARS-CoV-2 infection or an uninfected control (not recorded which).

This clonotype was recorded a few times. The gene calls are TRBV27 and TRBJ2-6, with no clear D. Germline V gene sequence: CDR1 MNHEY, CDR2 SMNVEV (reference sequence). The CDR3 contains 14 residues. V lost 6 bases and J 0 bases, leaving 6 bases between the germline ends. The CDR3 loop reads CASSLSSGANVLTF. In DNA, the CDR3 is TGTGCCAGCAGCCTTAGCTCTGGGGCCAACGTCCTGACTTTC.

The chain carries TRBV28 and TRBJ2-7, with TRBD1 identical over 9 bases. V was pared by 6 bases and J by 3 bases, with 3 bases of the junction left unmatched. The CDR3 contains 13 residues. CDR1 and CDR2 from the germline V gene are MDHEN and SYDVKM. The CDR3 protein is CASRPGQGYEQYF. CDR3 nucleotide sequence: TGTGCCAGCAGACCGGGACAGGGCTACGAGCAGTACTTC. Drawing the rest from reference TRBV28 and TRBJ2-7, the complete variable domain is DVKVTQSSRYLVKRTGEKVFLECVQDMDHENMFWYRQDPGLGLRLIYFSYDVKMKEKGDIPEGYSVSREKKERFSLILESASTNQTSMYLCASRPGQGYEQYFGPGTRLTVT.

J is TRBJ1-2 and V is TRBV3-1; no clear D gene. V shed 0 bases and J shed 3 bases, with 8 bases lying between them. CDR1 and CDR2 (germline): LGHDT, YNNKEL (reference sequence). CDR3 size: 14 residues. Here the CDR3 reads CASSQEKEDYGYTF. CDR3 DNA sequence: TGTGCCAGCAGCCAAGAGAAGGAGGACTATGGCTACACCTTC.

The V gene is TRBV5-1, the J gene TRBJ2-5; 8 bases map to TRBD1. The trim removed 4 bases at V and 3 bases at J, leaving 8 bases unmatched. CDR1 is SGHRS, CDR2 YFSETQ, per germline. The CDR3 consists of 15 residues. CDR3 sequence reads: CASSRMDREEETQYF. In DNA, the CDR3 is TGCGCCAGCAGCCGGATGGACAGGGAGGAAGAGACCCAGTACTTC. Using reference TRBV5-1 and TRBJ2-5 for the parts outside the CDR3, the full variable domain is KAGVTQTPRYLIKTRGQQVTLSCSPISGHRSVSWYQQTPGQGLQFLFEYFSETQRNKGNFPGRFSGRQFSNSRSEMNVSTLELGDSALYLCASSRMDREEETQYFGPGTRLLVL.

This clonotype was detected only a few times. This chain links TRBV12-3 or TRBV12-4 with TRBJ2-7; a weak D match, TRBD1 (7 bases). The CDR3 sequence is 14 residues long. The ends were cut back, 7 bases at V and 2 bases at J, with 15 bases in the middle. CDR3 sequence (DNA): TGTGCCAGCATCTCGGGGGACAGCGCCTACGAGCAGTACTTC. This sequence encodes CASISGDSAYEQYF.

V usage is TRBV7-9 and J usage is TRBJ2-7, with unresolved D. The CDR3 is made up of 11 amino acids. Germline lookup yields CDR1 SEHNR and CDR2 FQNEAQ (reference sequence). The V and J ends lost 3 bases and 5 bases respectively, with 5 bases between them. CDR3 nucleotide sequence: TGTGCCAGCAGCTTTTATCACGAGCAGTACTTC. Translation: CASSFYHEQYF.

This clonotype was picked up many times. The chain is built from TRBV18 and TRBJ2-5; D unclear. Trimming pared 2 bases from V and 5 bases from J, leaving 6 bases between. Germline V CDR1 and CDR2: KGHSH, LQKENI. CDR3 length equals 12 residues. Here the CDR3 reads CASSPMSETQYF. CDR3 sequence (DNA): TGTGCCAGCTCACCAATGTCGGAGACCCAGTACTTC.

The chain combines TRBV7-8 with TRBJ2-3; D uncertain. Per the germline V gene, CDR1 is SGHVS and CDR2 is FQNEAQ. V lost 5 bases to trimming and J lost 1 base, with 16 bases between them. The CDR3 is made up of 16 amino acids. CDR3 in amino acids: CASSPELGSRTDTQYF. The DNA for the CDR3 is TGTGCCAGCAGCCCAGAGCTGGGGTCCCGCACAGATACGCAGTATTTT.

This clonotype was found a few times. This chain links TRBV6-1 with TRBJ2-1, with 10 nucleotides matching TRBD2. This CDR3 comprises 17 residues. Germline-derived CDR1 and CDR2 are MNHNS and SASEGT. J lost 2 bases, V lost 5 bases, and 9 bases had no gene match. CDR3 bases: TGTGCCAGCAGTCACGTCAGAGCGGGAGGGCCCTACAATGAGCAGTTCTTC. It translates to CASSHVRAGGPYNEQFF.

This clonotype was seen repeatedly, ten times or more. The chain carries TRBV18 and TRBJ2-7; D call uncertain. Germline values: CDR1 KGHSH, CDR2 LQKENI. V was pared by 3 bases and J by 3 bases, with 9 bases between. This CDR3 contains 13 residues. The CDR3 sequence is CASSPEDFYEQYF. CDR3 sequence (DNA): TGTGCCAGCTCACCGGAAGATTTCTACGAGCAGTACTTC.

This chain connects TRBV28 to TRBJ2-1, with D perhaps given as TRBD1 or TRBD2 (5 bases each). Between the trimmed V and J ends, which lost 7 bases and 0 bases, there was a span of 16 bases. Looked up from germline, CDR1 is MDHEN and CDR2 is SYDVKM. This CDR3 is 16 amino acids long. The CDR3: CASTSTGAGSYNEQFF. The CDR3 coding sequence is TGTGCCAGCACGTCGACTGGGGCGGGCTCCTACAATGAGCAGTTCTTC.

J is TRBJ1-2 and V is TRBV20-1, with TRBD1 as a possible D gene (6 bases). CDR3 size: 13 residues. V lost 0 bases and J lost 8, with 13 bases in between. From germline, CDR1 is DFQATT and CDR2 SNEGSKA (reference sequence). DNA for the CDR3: TGCAGTGCTAGAGACACAGGGAACTTAGGCTACACCTTC. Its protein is CSARDTGNLGYTF.

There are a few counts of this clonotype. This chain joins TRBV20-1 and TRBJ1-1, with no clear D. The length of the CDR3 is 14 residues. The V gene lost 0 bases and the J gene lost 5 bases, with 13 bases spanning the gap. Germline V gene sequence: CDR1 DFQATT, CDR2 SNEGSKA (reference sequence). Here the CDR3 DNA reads TGCAGTGCTAGAGATCCCGAGGGAGGAACTGAAGCTTTCTTT. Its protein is CSARDPEGGTEAFF.

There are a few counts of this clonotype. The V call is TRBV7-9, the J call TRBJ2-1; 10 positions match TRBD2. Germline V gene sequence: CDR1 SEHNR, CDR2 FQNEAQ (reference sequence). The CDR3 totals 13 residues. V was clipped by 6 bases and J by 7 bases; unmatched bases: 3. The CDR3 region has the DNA TGTGCCAGCAGTTCTAGCGGGAGAAATGAGCAGTTCTTC. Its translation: CASSSSGRNEQFF. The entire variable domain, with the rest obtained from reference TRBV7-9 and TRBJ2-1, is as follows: DTGVSQNPRHKITKRGQNVTFRCDPISEHNRLYWYRQTLGQGPEFLTYFQNEAQLEKSRLLSDRFSAERPKGSFSTLEIQRTEQGDSAMYLCASSSSGRNEQFFGPGTRLTVL.

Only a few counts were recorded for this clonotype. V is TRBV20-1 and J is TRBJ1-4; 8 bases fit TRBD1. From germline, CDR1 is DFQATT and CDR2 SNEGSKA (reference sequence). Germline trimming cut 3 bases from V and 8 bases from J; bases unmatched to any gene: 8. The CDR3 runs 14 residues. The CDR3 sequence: CSARPGTGLEKLFF. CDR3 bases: TGCAGTGCTAGGCCCGGGACAGGCTTGGAAAAACTGTTTTTT.

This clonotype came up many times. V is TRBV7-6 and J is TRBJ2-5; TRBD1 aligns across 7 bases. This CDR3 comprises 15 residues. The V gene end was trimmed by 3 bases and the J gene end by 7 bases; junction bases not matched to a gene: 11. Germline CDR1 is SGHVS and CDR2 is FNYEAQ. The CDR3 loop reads CASSFDRVGTGTQYF. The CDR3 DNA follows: TGTGCCAGCAGCTTCGACAGGGTCGGGACGGGGACCCAGTACTTC.

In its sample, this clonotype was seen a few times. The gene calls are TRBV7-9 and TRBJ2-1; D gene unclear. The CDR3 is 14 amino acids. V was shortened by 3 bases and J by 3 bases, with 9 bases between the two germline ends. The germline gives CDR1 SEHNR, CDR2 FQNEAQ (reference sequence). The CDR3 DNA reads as TGTGCCAGCAGCTTTACACGGAACTACAATGAGCAGTTCTTC. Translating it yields CASSFTRNYNEQFF.

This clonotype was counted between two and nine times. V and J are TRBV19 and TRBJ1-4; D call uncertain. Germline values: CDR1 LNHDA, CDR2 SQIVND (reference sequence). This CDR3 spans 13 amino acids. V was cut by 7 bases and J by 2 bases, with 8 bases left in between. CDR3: CASNGWTNEKLFF. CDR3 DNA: TGTGCCAGTAATGGTTGGACTAATGAAAAACTGTTTTTT.

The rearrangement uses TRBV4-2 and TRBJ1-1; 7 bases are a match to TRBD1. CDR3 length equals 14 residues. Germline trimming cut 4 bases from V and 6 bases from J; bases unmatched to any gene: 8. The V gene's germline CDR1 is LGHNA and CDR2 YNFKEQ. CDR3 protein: CASSRRTGDAEAFF. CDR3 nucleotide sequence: TGTGCCAGCAGCCGAAGGACAGGAGACGCTGAAGCTTTCTTT.

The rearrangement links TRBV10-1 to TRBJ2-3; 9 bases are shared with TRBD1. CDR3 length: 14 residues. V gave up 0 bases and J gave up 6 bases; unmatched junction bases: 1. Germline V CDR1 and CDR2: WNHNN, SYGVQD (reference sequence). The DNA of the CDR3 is TGCGCCAGCAGTGAGTCGACAGGGGGTGATACGCAGTATTTT. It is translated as CASSESTGGDTQYF.

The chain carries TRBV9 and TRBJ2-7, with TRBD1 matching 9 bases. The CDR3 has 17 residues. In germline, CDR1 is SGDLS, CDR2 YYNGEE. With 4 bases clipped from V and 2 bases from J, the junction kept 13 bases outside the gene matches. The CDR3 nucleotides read TGTGCCAGCAGCTTCGGGACAGGGCCTGAACCAACCTACGAGCAGTACTTC. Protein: CASSFGTGPEPTYEQYF. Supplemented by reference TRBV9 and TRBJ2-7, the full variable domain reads DSGVTQTPKHLITATGQRVTLRCSPRSGDLSVYWYQQSLDQGLQFLIQYYNGEERAKGNILERFSAQQFPDLHSELNLSSLELGDSALYFCASSFGTGPEPTYEQYFGPGTRLTVT.